This T cell receptor (beta chain) was sequenced in a study of control samples from healthy donors and cancer patients. Germline V lookup: CDR1 MNHEY, CDR2 SVGEGT. CDR3 length: 15 residues. Trimming at V came to 6 bases and at J to 6 bases, leaving 9 bases not matched to a gene. Produced via immunoSEQ multiplex PCR; TCRdb's table is partial and in-frame only. The table has about 150,000 clones, around 94% seen once. The chain carries TRBV6-2 or TRBV6-3 and TRBJ2-7; the match to TRBD2 covers 12 bases. The source of this sequence is a woman between 18 and 29 years old in good health. Sequencing was done on a sample of blood. As DNA, the CDR3 is TGTGCCAGCAGCCAAACTAGCGGGAGGTTCGGCGAGCAGTACTTC. Protein sequence: CASSQTSGRFGEQYF.